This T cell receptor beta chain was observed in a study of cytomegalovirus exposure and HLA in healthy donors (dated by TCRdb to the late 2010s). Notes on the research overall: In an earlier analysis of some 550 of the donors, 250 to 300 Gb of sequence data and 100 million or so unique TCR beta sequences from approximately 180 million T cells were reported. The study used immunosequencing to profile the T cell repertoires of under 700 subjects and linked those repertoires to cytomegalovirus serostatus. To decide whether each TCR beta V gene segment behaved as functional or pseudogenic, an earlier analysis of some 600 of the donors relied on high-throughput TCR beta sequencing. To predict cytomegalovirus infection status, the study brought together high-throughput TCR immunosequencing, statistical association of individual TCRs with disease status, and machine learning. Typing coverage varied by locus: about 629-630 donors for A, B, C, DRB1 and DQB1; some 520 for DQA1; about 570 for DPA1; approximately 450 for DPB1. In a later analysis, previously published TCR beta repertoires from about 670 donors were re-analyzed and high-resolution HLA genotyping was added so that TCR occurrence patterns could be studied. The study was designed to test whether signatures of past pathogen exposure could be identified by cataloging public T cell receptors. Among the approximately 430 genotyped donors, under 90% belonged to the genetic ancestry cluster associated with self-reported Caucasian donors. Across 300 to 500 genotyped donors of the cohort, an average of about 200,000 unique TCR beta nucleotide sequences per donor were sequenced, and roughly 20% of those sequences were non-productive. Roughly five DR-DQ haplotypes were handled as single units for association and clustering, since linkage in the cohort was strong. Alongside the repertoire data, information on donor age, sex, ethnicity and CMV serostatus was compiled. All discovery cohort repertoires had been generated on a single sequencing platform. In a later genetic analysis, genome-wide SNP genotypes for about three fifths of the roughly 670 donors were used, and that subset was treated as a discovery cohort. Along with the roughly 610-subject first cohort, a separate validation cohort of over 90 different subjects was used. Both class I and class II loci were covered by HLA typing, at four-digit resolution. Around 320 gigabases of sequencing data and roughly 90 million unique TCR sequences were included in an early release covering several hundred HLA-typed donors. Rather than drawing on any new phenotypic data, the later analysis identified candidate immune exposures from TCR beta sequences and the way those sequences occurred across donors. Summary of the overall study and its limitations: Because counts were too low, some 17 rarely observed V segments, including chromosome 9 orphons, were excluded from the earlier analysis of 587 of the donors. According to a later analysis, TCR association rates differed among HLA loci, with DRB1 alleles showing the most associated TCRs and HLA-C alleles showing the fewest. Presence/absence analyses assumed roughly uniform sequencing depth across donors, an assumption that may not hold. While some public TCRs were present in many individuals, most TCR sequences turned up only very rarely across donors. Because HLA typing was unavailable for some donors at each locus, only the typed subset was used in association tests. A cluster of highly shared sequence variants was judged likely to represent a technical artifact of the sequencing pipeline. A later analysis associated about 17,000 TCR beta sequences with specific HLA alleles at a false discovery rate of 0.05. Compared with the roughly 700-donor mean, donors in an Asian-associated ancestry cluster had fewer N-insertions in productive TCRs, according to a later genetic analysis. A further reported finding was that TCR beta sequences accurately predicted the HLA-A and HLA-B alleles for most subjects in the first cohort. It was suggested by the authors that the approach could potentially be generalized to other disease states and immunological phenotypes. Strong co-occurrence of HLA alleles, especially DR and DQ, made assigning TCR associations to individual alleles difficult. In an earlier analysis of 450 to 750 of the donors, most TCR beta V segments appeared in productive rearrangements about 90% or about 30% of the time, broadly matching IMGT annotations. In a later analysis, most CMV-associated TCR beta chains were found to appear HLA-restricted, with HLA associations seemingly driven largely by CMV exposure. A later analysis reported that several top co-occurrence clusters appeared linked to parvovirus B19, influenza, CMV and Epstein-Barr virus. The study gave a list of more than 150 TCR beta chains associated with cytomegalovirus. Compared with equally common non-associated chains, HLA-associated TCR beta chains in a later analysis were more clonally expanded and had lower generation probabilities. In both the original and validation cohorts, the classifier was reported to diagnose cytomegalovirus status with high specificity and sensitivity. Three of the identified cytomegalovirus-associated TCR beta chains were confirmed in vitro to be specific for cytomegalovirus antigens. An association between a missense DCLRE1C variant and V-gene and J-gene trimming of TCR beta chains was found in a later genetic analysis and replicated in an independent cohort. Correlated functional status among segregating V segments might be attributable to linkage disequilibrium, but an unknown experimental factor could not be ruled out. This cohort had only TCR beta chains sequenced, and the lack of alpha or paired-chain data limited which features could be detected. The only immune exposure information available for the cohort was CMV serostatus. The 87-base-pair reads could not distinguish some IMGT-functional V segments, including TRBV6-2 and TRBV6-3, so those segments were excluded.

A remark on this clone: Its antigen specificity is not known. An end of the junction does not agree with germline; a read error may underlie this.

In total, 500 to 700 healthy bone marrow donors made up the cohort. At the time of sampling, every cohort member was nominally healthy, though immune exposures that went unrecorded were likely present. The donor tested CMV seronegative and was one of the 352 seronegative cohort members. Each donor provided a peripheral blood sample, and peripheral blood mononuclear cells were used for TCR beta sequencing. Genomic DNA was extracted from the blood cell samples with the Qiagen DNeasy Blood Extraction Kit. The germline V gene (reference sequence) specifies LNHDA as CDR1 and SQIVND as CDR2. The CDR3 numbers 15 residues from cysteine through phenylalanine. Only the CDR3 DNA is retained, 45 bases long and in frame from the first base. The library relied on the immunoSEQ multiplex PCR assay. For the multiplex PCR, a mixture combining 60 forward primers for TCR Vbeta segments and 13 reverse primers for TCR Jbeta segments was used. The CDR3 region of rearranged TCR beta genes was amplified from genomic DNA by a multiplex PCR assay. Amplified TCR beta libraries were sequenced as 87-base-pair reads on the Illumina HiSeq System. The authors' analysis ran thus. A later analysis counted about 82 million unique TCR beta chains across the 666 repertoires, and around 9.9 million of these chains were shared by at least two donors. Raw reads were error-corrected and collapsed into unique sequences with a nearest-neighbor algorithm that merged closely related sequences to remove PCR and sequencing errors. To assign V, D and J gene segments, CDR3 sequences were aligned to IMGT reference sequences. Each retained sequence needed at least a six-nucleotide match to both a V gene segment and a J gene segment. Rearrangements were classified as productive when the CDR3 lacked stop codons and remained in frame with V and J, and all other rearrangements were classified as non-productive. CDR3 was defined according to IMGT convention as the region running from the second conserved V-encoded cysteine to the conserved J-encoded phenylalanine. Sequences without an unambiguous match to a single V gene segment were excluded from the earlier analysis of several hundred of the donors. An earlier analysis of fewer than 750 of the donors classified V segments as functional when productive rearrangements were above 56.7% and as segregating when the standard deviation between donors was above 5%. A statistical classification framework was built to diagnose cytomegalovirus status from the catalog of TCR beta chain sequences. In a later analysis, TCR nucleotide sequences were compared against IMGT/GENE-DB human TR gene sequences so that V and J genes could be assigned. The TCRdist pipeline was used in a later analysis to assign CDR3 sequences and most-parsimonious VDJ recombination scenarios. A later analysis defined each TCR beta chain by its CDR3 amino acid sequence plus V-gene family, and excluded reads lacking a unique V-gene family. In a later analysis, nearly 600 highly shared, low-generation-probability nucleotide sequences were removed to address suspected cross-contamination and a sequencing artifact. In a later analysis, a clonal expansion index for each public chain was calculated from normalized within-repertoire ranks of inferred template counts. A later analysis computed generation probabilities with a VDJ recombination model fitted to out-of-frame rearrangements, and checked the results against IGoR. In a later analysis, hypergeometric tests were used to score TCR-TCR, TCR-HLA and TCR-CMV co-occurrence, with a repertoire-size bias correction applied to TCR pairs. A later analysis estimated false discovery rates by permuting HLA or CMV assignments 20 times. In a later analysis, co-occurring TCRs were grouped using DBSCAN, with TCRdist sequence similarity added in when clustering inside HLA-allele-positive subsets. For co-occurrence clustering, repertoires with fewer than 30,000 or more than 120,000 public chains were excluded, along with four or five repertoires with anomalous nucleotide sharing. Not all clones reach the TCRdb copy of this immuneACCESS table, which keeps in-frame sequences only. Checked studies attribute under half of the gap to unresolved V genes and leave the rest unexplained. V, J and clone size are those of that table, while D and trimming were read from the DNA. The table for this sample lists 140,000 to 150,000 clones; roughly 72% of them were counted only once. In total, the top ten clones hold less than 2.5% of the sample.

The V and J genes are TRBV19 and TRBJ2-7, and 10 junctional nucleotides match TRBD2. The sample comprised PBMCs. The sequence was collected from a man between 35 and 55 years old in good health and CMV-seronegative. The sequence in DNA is TGTGCCAGTAGCATAGTAGCGGGAGGTTTCTACGAGCAGTACTTC. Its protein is CASSIVAGGFYEQYF.